A selection of T cell receptor beta chains follows, all from one sample in a study of control samples from healthy donors and cancer patients. Sequencing used immunoSEQ multiplex PCR; TCRdb keeps in-frame clones, though not all of them. The data contain 90,000 or so clones, about 89% of them singletons. The sample consisted of PBMCs. Source of these receptors: a woman in her 50s with colorectal cancer. The CDR3 runs from the conserved cysteine through the conserved F or W. The D gene is left open where the match is weak. The size of a clone is reported for some rows only, either as once, few or many, or as a class for expanded clones.

clone size: .
V gene: TRBV28
D gene: .
CDR3 length: 12
J gene: TRBJ1-2
CDR3 DNA: TGTGCCAGCAGTTCGGGTGGCTATGGCTACACCTTC
CDR3 protein: CASSSGGYGYTF

clone size: .
V gene: TRBV6-2/TRBV6-3
D gene: .
CDR3 length: 15
J gene: TRBJ2-2
CDR3 DNA: TGTGCCAGCAGTTACGGGGGGGCGATGACCGGGGAGCTGTTTTTT
CDR3 protein: CASSYGGAMTGELFF

clone size: .
V gene: TRBV10-3
D gene: .
CDR3 length: 14
J gene: TRBJ1-1
CDR3 DNA: TGTGCCATCAGGGTCCGGGGGGAGAACACTGAAGCTTTCTTT
CDR3 protein: CAIRVRGENTEAFF

clone size: .
V gene: TRBV12-5
D gene: .
CDR3 length: 15
J gene: TRBJ2-5
CDR3 DNA: TGTGCTAGTGGTTTAGGGTTCGGGGACCAAGAGACCCAGTACTTC
CDR3 protein: CASGLGFGDQETQYF

clone size: .
V gene: TRBV19
D gene: .
CDR3 length: 16
J gene: TRBJ2-3
CDR3 DNA: TGTGCCAGTAGTATAGTTCTTCGCCTTAGCACAGATACGCAGTATTTT
CDR3 protein: CASSIVLRLSTDTQYF

clone size: .
V gene: TRBV30
D gene: .
CDR3 length: 14
J gene: TRBJ1-2
CDR3 DNA: TGTGCCTGGAGTGAGCCAGGGCGGGTCTATGGCTACACCTTC
CDR3 protein: CAWSEPGRVYGYTF

clone size: .
V gene: TRBV6-4
D gene: TRBD2
CDR3 length: 15
J gene: TRBJ2-1
CDR3 DNA: TGTGCCAGCAGGCCGGGACTGGGAGGGTTCGATGAGCAGTTCTTC
CDR3 protein: CASRPGLGGFDEQFF

clone size: .
V gene: TRBV3-1/TRBV3-2
D gene: TRBD1
CDR3 length: 17
J gene: TRBJ2-3
CDR3 DNA: TGTGCCAGCAGCCAAGATTTGGCAGGGGGCCTCACAGATACGCAGTATTTT
CDR3 protein: CASSQDLAGGLTDTQYF

clone size: .
V gene: TRBV11-3
D gene: .
CDR3 length: 14
J gene: TRBJ2-5
CDR3 DNA: TGTGCCAGCAGCTTAGAGGGCAAACAAGAGACCCAGTACTTC
CDR3 protein: CASSLEGKQETQYF

clone size: .
V gene: TRBV4-3
D gene: .
CDR3 length: 15
J gene: TRBJ2-3
CDR3 DNA: TGCGCCAGCAGTCATTCCGCCCTTGGCACAGATACGCAGTATTTT
CDR3 protein: CASSHSALGTDTQYF

clone size: once
V gene: TRBV29-1
D gene: TRBD1
CDR3 length: 13
J gene: TRBJ1-5
CDR3 DNA: TGCAGCGTATCCGGACAGGGCTTTCAGCCCCAGCATTTT
CDR3 protein: CSVSGQGFQPQHF

clone size: .
V gene: TRBV5-1
D gene: .
CDR3 length: 12
J gene: TRBJ1-2
CDR3 DNA: TGCGCCAGCAGCTTGGAAGGCTATGGCTACACCTTC
CDR3 protein: CASSLEGYGYTF

clone size: .
V gene: TRBV6-6
D gene: TRBD1
CDR3 length: 14
J gene: TRBJ1-6
CDR3 DNA: TGTGCCAGCCTTCCGGGACAGATAGATTCACCCCTCCACTTT
CDR3 protein: CASLPGQIDSPLHF

clone size: .
V gene: TRBV11-1
D gene: .
CDR3 length: 16
J gene: TRBJ1-1
CDR3 DNA: TGTGCCAGCAGAATAGACGGGGGGGCATGGAACACTGAAGCTTTCTTT
CDR3 protein: CASRIDGGAWNTEAFF

clone size: .
V gene: TRBV19
D gene: .
CDR3 length: 14
J gene: TRBJ1-2
CDR3 DNA: TGTGCCAGTAGCCCTGACTGGTCTAACTATGGCTACACCTTC
CDR3 protein: CASSPDWSNYGYTF

clone size: .
V gene: TRBV7-2
D gene: .
CDR3 length: 15
J gene: TRBJ2-1
CDR3 DNA: TGTGCCAGCAGCCTAACCACGCAGGGGAAGAATGAGCAGTTCTTC
CDR3 protein: CASSLTTQGKNEQFF

clone size: .
V gene: TRBV25-1
D gene: .
CDR3 length: 13
J gene: TRBJ2-5
CDR3 DNA: TGTGCCAGCAGTGATTGGGGCGGGGAGACCCAGTACTTC
CDR3 protein: CASSDWGGETQYF

clone size: .
V gene: TRBV14
D gene: .
CDR3 length: 15
J gene: TRBJ1-2
CDR3 DNA: TGTGCCAGCAGCCAAGATCTGCTTTATGGGGTTGGCTACACCTTC
CDR3 protein: CASSQDLLYGVGYTF

clone size: .
V gene: TRBV6-2/TRBV6-3
D gene: .
CDR3 length: 14
J gene: TRBJ2-5
CDR3 DNA: TGTGCCAGCAGCCGCACCGGGACTCAAGAGACCCAGTACTTC
CDR3 protein: CASSRTGTQETQYF

clone size: .
V gene: TRBV27
D gene: .
CDR3 length: 14
J gene: TRBJ2-1
CDR3 DNA: TGTGCCAGCAGTCCCCAAACCTTTGACAATGAGCAGTTCTTC
CDR3 protein: CASSPQTFDNEQFF